This section outlines one T cell receptor beta chain sequence together with its context. The method was immunoSEQ multiplex PCR; TCRdb's version includes in-frame clones alone and lacks a portion of them. This sample has 250,000 to 350,000 clones; about four fifths occur once, and the top ten carry less than 20%. V shed 1 base, J shed 1 base, and the junction held 2 bases outside the gene matches. The CDR3 is 16 residues long. Germline V gene lookup returns CDR1 LNHNV and CDR2 YYDKDF (reference sequence). These data originate in a study of blood T cell repertoires in COVID-19. Overall study: Sources were T cells, B-cell-depleted T cells, or PBMCs; the material itself was cDNA or gDNA.

V and J are TRBV15 and TRBJ2-2; 8 bases are a match to TRBD1. The specimen was peripheral blood. This sequence was found in a person aged 70 to 80 with COVID-19, enrolled during active disease. CDR3 sequence (DNA): TGTGCCACCAGCAGAGCCGGGACAGGGAACACCGGGGAGCTGTTTTTT. Translation: CATSRAGTGNTGELFF.